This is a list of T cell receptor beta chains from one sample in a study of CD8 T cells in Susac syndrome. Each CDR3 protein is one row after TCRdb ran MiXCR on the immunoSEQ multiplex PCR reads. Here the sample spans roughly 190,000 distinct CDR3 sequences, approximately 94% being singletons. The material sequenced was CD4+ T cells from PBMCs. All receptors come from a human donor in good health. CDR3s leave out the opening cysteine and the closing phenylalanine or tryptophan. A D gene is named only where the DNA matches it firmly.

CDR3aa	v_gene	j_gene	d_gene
SASPLLYEQY	TRBV20-1	TRBJ2-7	-
ASSLARREGRSETQY	TRBV7-2	TRBJ2-5	TRBD2
ASSLAASGRIPDTQY	TRBV7-9	TRBJ2-3	TRBD2
SASRQGRYGYT	TRBV20-1	TRBJ1-2	TRBD1
ASSIGINQPQH	TRBV19	TRBJ1-5	-
AWEGGGYTDEQY	TRBV30	TRBJ2-7	-
ASSLGTPPRGEQY	TRBV4-2	TRBJ2-7	-
SLAGERNEQF	TRBV20-1	TRBJ2-1	TRBD2
ASSLDGGSTDTQY	TRBV5-4	TRBJ2-3	-
ASSLGTGNNQPQH	TRBV12-3/TRBV12-4	TRBJ1-5	TRBD1
ATSAPNTGELF	TRBV15	TRBJ2-2	-
ASSQGLTAGANVLT	TRBV3-1	TRBJ2-6	-
ASTLGRDRTQY	TRBV28	TRBJ2-5	-
ASTRSFRSTSYEQY	TRBV5-6	TRBJ2-7	-
ASSPMERNSGANVLT	TRBV4-3	TRBJ2-6	-
SVALGTASTDTQY	TRBV29-1	TRBJ2-3	TRBD1
ASSQAGFGTGVYEQY	TRBV28	TRBJ2-7	TRBD1
SARGAGANQPQH	TRBV20-1	TRBJ1-5	-
ASSVDYTGELF	TRBV9	TRBJ2-2	-
SARGTVATNEKLF	TRBV20-1	TRBJ1-4	TRBD1
SARDRNNDSYT	TRBV20-1	TRBJ1-2	-
ASSSSRITQETQY	TRBV28	TRBJ2-5	-
AAGQGGKQY	TRBV28	TRBJ2-7	TRBD1
ASSPHSGRAAGELF	TRBV7-3	TRBJ2-2	TRBD2
ASSRDRAETQY	TRBV7-2	TRBJ2-5	TRBD1
ASKDRNEQY	TRBV28	TRBJ2-7	TRBD1
AWSALTNYGYT	TRBV30	TRBJ1-2	-
AWSLRLAGLYNEQF	TRBV30	TRBJ2-1	TRBD2
SALSGAGGSPQETQY	TRBV20-1	TRBJ2-5	TRBD2
ASSQAPQTSGYNEQF	TRBV4-2	TRBJ2-1	TRBD2
SARAFSGNTIY	TRBV20-1	TRBJ1-3	-
SVSGSWQETQY	TRBV29-1	TRBJ2-5	TRBD2
ASSLFGRTGVETQY	TRBV28	TRBJ2-5	TRBD1
ASSSAGGRGYT	TRBV28	TRBJ1-2	-
AGAGGTSTDTQY	TRBV30	TRBJ2-3	TRBD2
ASSLRSGANVLT	TRBV28	TRBJ2-6	-
ASSQTDRDSHYEQY	TRBV4-1	TRBJ2-7	TRBD1
ASSQATSPAGQETQY	TRBV4-2	TRBJ2-5	-
SATDIYPRELF	TRBV20-1	TRBJ2-2	-
SVTGTATYEQY	TRBV29-1	TRBJ2-7	-
AWSEVASGRGEQF	TRBV30	TRBJ2-1	TRBD2
SVEVQRASHEQY	TRBV29-1	TRBJ2-7	-